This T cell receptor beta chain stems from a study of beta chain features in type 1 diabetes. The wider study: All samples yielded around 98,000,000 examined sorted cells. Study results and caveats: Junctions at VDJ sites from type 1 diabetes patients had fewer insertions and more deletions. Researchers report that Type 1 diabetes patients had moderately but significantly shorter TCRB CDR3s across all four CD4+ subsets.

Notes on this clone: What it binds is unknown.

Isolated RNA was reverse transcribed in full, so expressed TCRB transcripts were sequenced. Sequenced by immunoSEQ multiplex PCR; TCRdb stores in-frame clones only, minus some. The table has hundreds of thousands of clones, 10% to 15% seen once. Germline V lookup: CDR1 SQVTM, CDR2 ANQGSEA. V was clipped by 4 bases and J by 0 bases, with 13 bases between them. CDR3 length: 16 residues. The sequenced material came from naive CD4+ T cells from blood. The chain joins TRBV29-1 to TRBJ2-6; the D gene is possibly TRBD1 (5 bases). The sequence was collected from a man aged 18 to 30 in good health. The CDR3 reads CSVVDRRYSGANVLTF. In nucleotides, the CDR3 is TGCAGCGTTGTCGACAGACGTTACTCTGGGGCCAACGTCCTGACTTTC.